The 20 T cell receptor beta chains presented below share a single source sample, sequenced in a study of T cell responses to AZD1222 COVID-19 vaccine. Data came from immunoSEQ multiplex PCR; TCRdb stores just in-frame clones and leaves some out. Of some 150,000 clones listed, around 88% are singletons. The material sequenced was peripheral blood, taken on day 0 of AZD1222 vaccination. Source of these receptors: an adult in good health.

This chain links TRBV15 with TRBJ2-5; 12 bases are shared with TRBD1. The germline gives CDR1 LNHNV, CDR2 YYDKDF (reference sequence). This CDR3 region has 16 residues. V lost 4 bases to trimming and J lost 5 bases; unmatched junction nucleotides: 8. CDR3 nucleotides: TGTGCCACCAGCACTACCGCCGGGACAGGGGGCGAGACCCAGTACTTC. It is translated as CATSTTAGTGGETQYF. The whole variable domain, filled in from reference TRBV15 and TRBJ2-5, reads DAMVIQNPRYQVTQFGKPVTLSCSQTLNHNVMYWYQQKSSQAPKLLFHYYDKDFNNEADTPDNFQSRRPNTSFCFLDIRSPGLGDTAMYLCATSTTAGTGGETQYFGPGTRLLVL.

The table lists this clone with a count of one. This chain joins TRBV6-2 or TRBV6-3 and TRBJ1-1; 8 bases agree with TRBD1. Germline assignment: CDR1 MNHEY and CDR2 SVGEGT. CDR3 length: 15 residues. V lost 4 bases and J lost 2; bases outside the gene matches: 6. The CDR3, as DNA: TGTGCCAGCAGTTTCCCGGGACAGGTAAACACTGAAGCTTTCTTT. It translates to CASSFPGQVNTEAFF.

This CDR3 reads CASSLATQYF. CDR3 nucleotides: TGTGCCAGCAGTCTTGCTACGCAGTATTTT. The rearrangement links TRBV12-3 or TRBV12-4 to TRBJ2-3; no clear D gene. The V gene lost 5 bases and the J gene lost 8 bases, with 5 bases spanning the gap. The CDR3 totals 10 residues.

This chain links TRBV6-6 with TRBJ1-5; D is unresolved. This CDR3 is 14 amino acids long. The germline V gene has CDR1 MNHNY and CDR2 SVGAGI (reference sequence). V lost 7 bases to trimming and J lost 11 bases, with 21 bases between them. This chain's CDR3 is CASKVSAGSKAQHF. The CDR3 nucleotides read TGTGCCAGCAAAGTTTCGGCGGGGAGTAAGGCCCAGCATTTT.

V usage is TRBV6-6 and J usage is TRBJ1-1, with 7 nucleotides matching TRBD1. Germline V gene data show CDR1 as MNHNY and CDR2 as SVGAGI (reference sequence). This CDR3 is 14 amino acids long. J was trimmed by 4 bases and V by 2 bases; bases with no gene match: 4. CDR3: CASSYGTAATEAFF. CDR3 DNA: TGTGCCAGCAGTTACGGGACAGCGGCCACTGAAGCTTTCTTT.

This chain joins TRBV9 and TRBJ2-3; D is unclear. Per the germline V gene, CDR1 is SGDLS and CDR2 is YYNGEE. The CDR3 has 15 amino acids. The V gene lost 0 bases and the J gene lost 1 base, with 9 bases spanning the gap. The CDR3 sequence: CASSVGTLGTDTQYF. In DNA form, the CDR3 reads TGTGCCAGCAGCGTAGGCACCTTGGGCACAGATACGCAGTATTTT.

This rearrangement joins TRBV18 to TRBJ2-3; D remains ambiguous. Trimming took 1 base from V and 2 from J, leaving 10 bases between them. The CDR3 spans 15 residues. Germline V gene lookup returns CDR1 KGHSH and CDR2 LQKENI. The CDR3 sequence: CASSPLADDTDTQYF. DNA of the CDR3: TGTGCCAGCTCACCACTGGCGGATGACACAGATACGCAGTATTTT.

This chain connects TRBV5-6 to TRBJ2-2, with a possible D match to TRBD2 (6 bases). The CDR3 is made up of 15 amino acids. The V gene lost 2 bases and the J gene lost 3 bases, with 11 bases spanning the gap. Germline loops: CDR1 SGHDT, CDR2 YYEEEE. The CDR3 DNA sequence: TGTGCCAGCAGCTTCGGGGGAGGCTACACCGGGGAGCTGTTTTTT. Protein sequence: CASSFGGGYTGELFF. The variable domain in full, with the rest retrieved from reference TRBV5-6 and TRBJ2-2, is DAGVTQSPTHLIKTRGQQVTLRCSPKSGHDTVSWYQQALGQGPQFIFQYYEEEERQRGNFPDRFSGHQFPNYSSELNVNALLLGDSALYLCASSFGGGYTGELFFGEGSRLTVL.

This clone was recorded once. The J gene is TRBJ2-7, the V gene TRBV13, with a weak D call TRBD1 (6 bases). Trimming removed 7 bases from V and 7 bases from J, with 17 bases in between. Germline assignment: CDR1 PRHDT and CDR2 FYEKMQ (reference sequence). The CDR3 spans 13 residues. The CDR3 DNA sequence: TGTGCCAGCAACCTCCAGGGGATGGGTGAGCAGTACTTC. Translating it yields CASNLQGMGEQYF.

This rearrangement joins TRBV7-2 to TRBJ1-6; unclear D gene. CDR3 length equals 15 residues. The V end lost 1 base, the J end lost 10 bases, and 14 bases lay between the germline ends. CDR1 is SGHTA and CDR2 is FQGNSA in the germline V gene. The CDR3, as DNA: TGTGCCAGCAGCTTAGGGGCGGGAATCGCATCACCCCTCCACTTT. Protein sequence: CASSLGAGIASPLHF. Full variable domain (rest looked up from reference TRBV7-2 and TRBJ1-6): GAGVSQSPSNKVTEKGKDVELRCDPISGHTALYWYRQSLGQGLEFLIYFQGNSAPDKSGLPSDRFSAERTGGSVSTLTIQRTQQEDSAVYLCASSLGAGIASPLHFGNGTRLTVT.

This CDR3 reads CASSLGGPTNYGYTF. The CDR3 region has the DNA TGTGCCAGCAGTTTAGGTGGGCCGACTAACTATGGCTACACCTTC. This chain connects TRBV28 to TRBJ1-2; no reliable D call. In germline, CDR1 is MDHEN, CDR2 SYDVKM. V lost 2 bases, J lost 0 bases, and 10 bases lay in between. The CDR3 has 15 residues.

The CDR3 spells CASSDPTGGGSPLHF. The CDR3 DNA follows: TGTGCCAGCAGTGACCCTACAGGGGGTGGTTCACCCCTCCACTTT. V gene TRBV25-1 combines with J gene TRBJ1-6; 8 bases agree with TRBD1. Germline assignment: CDR1 MGHDK and CDR2 SYGVNS. Germline trimming cut 3 bases from V and 9 bases from J; bases unmatched to any gene: 7. The CDR3 loop spans 15 amino acids.

The V and J genes are TRBV5-1 and TRBJ2-7, with TRBD1 as a possible D gene (6 bases). Between the trimmed V and J ends, which lost 1 base and 4 bases, there was a span of 12 bases. Germline V gene lookup returns CDR1 SGHRS and CDR2 YFSETQ. CDR3 length: 14 residues. CDR3 coding DNA: TGCGCCAGCAGCTTGACAGGGTCGGTGTACGAGCAGTACTTC. Its translation is CASSLTGSVYEQYF.

The chain combines TRBV29-1 with TRBJ1-1, with TRBD1 as a possible D gene (6 bases). CDR3 length: 13 residues. Germline V lookup: CDR1 SQVTM, CDR2 ANQGSEA. The V gene lost 5 bases and the J gene lost 5 bases, with 15 bases spanning the gap. CDR3 sequence (DNA): TGCAGCGTTCAAGGGGGGGCGCGAACTGAAGCTTTCTTT. It codes for CSVQGGARTEAFF.

The rearrangement links TRBV5-6 to TRBJ2-3; D might be TRBD1 (5 bases). Germline CDR1 is SGHDT and CDR2 is YYEEEE. Trimming shortened V by 1 base and J by 2 bases, and 8 bases separated the two germline ends. This CDR3 spans 14 amino acids. In DNA form, the CDR3 reads TGTGCCAGCAGCTTGACAGGCCTCACAGATACGCAGTATTTT. It encodes CASSLTGLTDTQYF.

This clone was counted a few times. V is TRBV2 and J is TRBJ2-7; 12 positions agree with TRBD1. Trimming at V came to 4 bases and at J to 4 bases, leaving 2 bases not matched to a gene. Germline CDR1 reads SNHLY; CDR2 reads FYNNEI. The CDR3 consists of 14 residues. CDR3 bases: TGTGCCAGCAGTGGGGACAGGGGGCCTTACGAGCAGTACTTC. It translates to CASSGDRGPYEQYF.

The V call is TRBV12-5, the J call TRBJ2-7; D is uncertain. Trimming stripped 3 bases from V and 0 bases from J, with 6 bases between. The CDR3 covers 13 residues. Germline-derived CDR1 and CDR2 are LGHNT and FRNRAP. CDR3 sequence (DNA): TGTGCTAGTGGTTTCCCAAGCTCCTACGAGCAGTACTTC. Its translation: CASGFPSSYEQYF.

V and J are TRBV9 and TRBJ2-3; D unclear. The length of the CDR3 is 17 residues. Germline V CDR1 and CDR2: SGDLS, YYNGEE. V lost 0 bases and J lost 1, with 15 bases in between. In nucleotides, the CDR3 is TGTGCCAGCAGCGTAGTCGACGGCCCGTGGGGCACAGATACGCAGTATTTT. This gives the protein CASSVVDGPWGTDTQYF.

The chain employs TRBV27 and TRBJ1-6; D remains ambiguous. The CDR3 spans 13 residues. V dropped 0 bases and J dropped 9 bases, with 6 bases sitting between them. CDR1 is MNHEY, CDR2 SMNVEV, per germline (reference sequence). The CDR3 DNA reads TGTGCCAGCAGTTTATCGGGATTTTCACCCCTCCACTTT. Translating gives CASSLSGFSPLHF.

There are a few counts of this clone. The chain uses TRBV4-3 and TRBJ1-4, with TRBD1 identical over 12 bases. Germline lookup yields CDR1 LGHNA and CDR2 YSLEER. After removal of 8 bases from V and 2 bases from J, the junction contained 9 bases not matched to a gene. CDR3 length: 17 residues. For the CDR3, the DNA is TGCGCCAGCTCGGGGGGACAGGGGGCGAGGACTAATGAAAAACTGTTTTTT. Protein product: CASSGGQGARTNEKLFF.